A selection of T cell receptor beta chains follows, all from one sample in a study of T cells in Graves' hyperthyroidism and ophthalmopathy. TCRdb recomputed calls from the multiplex PCR reads with MiXCR, one row per CDR3 protein. The sample has a few hundred thousand distinct CDR3 sequences, roughly an eighth seen once. Sequencing was done on a sample of blood. These receptors all stem from a woman aged 18-29 years with Graves' hyperthyroidism. Each CDR3 is given with its conserved first and last residue. The order of the fields is V gene, J gene, clone size, D gene, CDR3 protein, CDR3 DNA. A D gene is named only where the DNA matches it firmly. Some rows mark clone size as missing; the rest say once, few, many or name a class of expanded clone.

v_gene: TRBV4-1; j_gene: TRBJ2-5; abundance: -; d_gene: -; CDR3aa: CASSQSQPEEETQYF; CDR3nt: TGCGCCAGCAGCCAGTCACAGCCGGAGGAAGAGACCCAGTACTTC
v_gene: TRBV24-1; j_gene: TRBJ2-5; abundance: many; d_gene: -; CDR3aa: CATSDSRETQYF; CDR3nt: TGTGCCACCAGTGATTCGAGGGAGACCCAGTACTTC
v_gene: TRBV6-1; j_gene: TRBJ2-3; abundance: many; d_gene: TRBD2; CDR3aa: CASRASGSTDTQYF; CDR3nt: TGTGCCAGCAGGGCTAGCGGTAGCACAGATACGCAGTATTTT
v_gene: TRBV10-3; j_gene: TRBJ1-5; abundance: few; d_gene: -; CDR3aa: CAISEGYNQPQHF; CDR3nt: TGTGCCATCAGTGAAGGATACAATCAGCCCCAGCATTTT
v_gene: TRBV28; j_gene: TRBJ1-3; abundance: many; d_gene: -; CDR3aa: CASSLGGNTIYF; CDR3nt: TGTGCCAGCAGCTTAGGAGGAAACACCATATATTTT
v_gene: TRBV28; j_gene: TRBJ2-2; abundance: many; d_gene: -; CDR3aa: CASSLDSLTGELFF; CDR3nt: TGTGCCAGCAGTTTGGACTCCCTCACCGGGGAGCTGTTTTTT
v_gene: TRBV12-3/TRBV12-4; j_gene: TRBJ2-3; abundance: many; d_gene: TRBD2; CDR3aa: CASWAGADTQYF; CDR3nt: TGTGCCAGCTGGGCGGGAGCAGATACGCAGTATTTT
v_gene: TRBV2; j_gene: TRBJ2-5; abundance: many; d_gene: TRBD1; CDR3aa: CASSVQGASETQYF; CDR3nt: TGTGCCAGCAGTGTTCAGGGGGCCTCGGAGACCCAGTACTTC
v_gene: TRBV6-1; j_gene: TRBJ1-5; abundance: -; d_gene: -; CDR3aa: CASRDDSKKHF; CDR3nt: TGTGCCAGCAGAGATGACAGCAAAAAGCATTTT
v_gene: TRBV12-5; j_gene: TRBJ2-1; abundance: many; d_gene: -; CDR3aa: CASGRDTNEQFF; CDR3nt: TGTGCTAGTGGCCGGGACACTAATGAGCAGTTCTTC
v_gene: TRBV27; j_gene: TRBJ1-6; abundance: many; d_gene: -; CDR3aa: CASTGVANSPLHF; CDR3nt: TGTGCCAGCACGGGGGTTGCTAATTCACCCCTCCACTTT
v_gene: TRBV5-1; j_gene: TRBJ1-2; abundance: many; d_gene: -; CDR3aa: CASGSRGGQNGYTF; CDR3nt: TGCGCCAGCGGTTCCCGCGGGGGGCAGAACGGCTACACCTTC
v_gene: TRBV12-3/TRBV12-4; j_gene: TRBJ2-5; abundance: many; d_gene: -; CDR3aa: CASRPLRGETQYF; CDR3nt: TGTGCCAGCAGGCCGTTAAGGGGGGAGACCCAGTACTTC
v_gene: TRBV7-9; j_gene: TRBJ1-1; abundance: many; d_gene: -; CDR3aa: CASSFGAAIATEAFF; CDR3nt: TGTGCCAGCAGCTTTGGGGCGGCCATTGCCACTGAAGCTTTCTTT
v_gene: TRBV19; j_gene: TRBJ2-2; abundance: many; d_gene: TRBD2; CDR3aa: CASQTSFTGELFF; CDR3nt: TGTGCCAGCCAGACTAGCTTTACCGGGGAGCTGTTTTTT
v_gene: TRBV20-1; j_gene: TRBJ1-1; abundance: many; d_gene: TRBD1; CDR3aa: CSAPTGQGGGTEAFF; CDR3nt: TGCAGTGCTCCGACCGGACAGGGCGGGGGCACTGAAGCTTTCTTT
v_gene: TRBV12-3/TRBV12-4; j_gene: TRBJ1-6; abundance: many; d_gene: -; CDR3aa: CASSLQGKNSPLHF; CDR3nt: TGTGCCAGCAGTTTACAGGGGAAGAATTCACCCCTCCACTTT
v_gene: TRBV5-8; j_gene: TRBJ1-1; abundance: -; d_gene: -; CDR3aa: CASSLVGREGTEAFF; CDR3nt: TGTGCCAGCAGCTTGGTCGGCAGGGAAGGCACTGAAGCTTTCTTT
v_gene: TRBV4-2; j_gene: TRBJ2-5; abundance: -; d_gene: TRBD2; CDR3aa: CASSQEGGKGETQYF; CDR3nt: TGTGCCAGCAGCCAAGAGGGGGGGAAAGGAGAGACCCAGTACTTC
v_gene: TRBV7-9; j_gene: TRBJ1-1; abundance: many; d_gene: TRBD1; CDR3aa: CASRGHRGNNGEAFF; CDR3nt: TGTGCCAGCAGGGGTCACAGGGGGAACAACGGTGAAGCTTTCTTT
v_gene: TRBV13; j_gene: TRBJ1-4; abundance: few; d_gene: -; CDR3aa: CASSLRGTGGEKLFF; CDR3nt: TGTGCCAGCAGCTTAAGGGGGACTGGTGGTGAAAAACTGTTTTTT
v_gene: TRBV6-1; j_gene: TRBJ2-3; abundance: many; d_gene: -; CDR3aa: CASSGQSPDTQYF; CDR3nt: TGTGCCAGCAGTGGTCAGAGCCCAGATACGCAGTATTTT